Each of the 10 T cell receptor beta chains below was sequenced from the same sample in a study of shared clonotypes between healthy human individuals. Naive-designated CD8 cells lacked CD45RO, were positively enriched for CCR7, and omitted terminally differentiated effector memory CD45RA+ cells. Only in-frame clones appear in the TCRdb table, and some are missing; sequencing was by immunoSEQ multiplex PCR. The repertoire holds roughly 570,000 clones, with 95% to 98% as singletons. Material for sequencing was naive CD8+ T cells sorted from blood. The source is a man in his thirties or forties in good health.

The chain joins TRBV5-1 to TRBJ2-1, with TRBD2 matching over 7 bases. From germline, CDR1 is SGHRS and CDR2 YFSETQ. V shed 4 bases, J shed 0 bases, and the junction held 10 bases outside the gene matches. CDR3 length equals 17 residues. CDR3 bases: TGCGCCAGCAGCCCCTCAGGCGGGAGTCCCTCCTACAATGAGCAGTTCTTC. It translates to CASSPSGGSPSYNEQFF. Full variable domain (missing parts from reference TRBV5-1 and TRBJ2-1): KAGVTQTPRYLIKTRGQQVTLSCSPISGHRSVSWYQQTPGQGLQFLFEYFSETQRNKGNFPGRFSGRQFSNSRSEMNVSTLELGDSALYLCASSPSGGSPSYNEQFFGPGTRLTVL.

On this clone: Within the sample, other DNA sequences also encode this same CDR3. The V and J genes are TRBV7-2 and TRBJ2-2, with D possibly being TRBD2 (5 bases). This CDR3 region has 15 residues. Trimming took off 0 bases at V and 2 bases at J, with 7 bases between the two ends. Looked up from germline, CDR1 is SGHTA and CDR2 is FQGNSA. The CDR3 region is CASSLASGNTGELFF. For the CDR3, the DNA is TGTGCCAGCAGCTTAGCGTCGGGAAACACCGGGGAGCTGTTTTTT.

The chain couples TRBV27 to TRBJ1-5; D may be TRBD1 (5 bases). There are 14 residues in the CDR3. The germline V gene has CDR1 MNHEY and CDR2 SMNVEV (reference sequence). Between the trimmed V and J ends, which lost 2 bases and 4 bases, there was a span of 9 bases. The CDR3 sequence: CASSLGRGNQPQHF. The CDR3 DNA follows: TGTGCCAGCAGTTTAGGGAGGGGAAATCAGCCCCAGCATTTT.

The V gene is TRBV27, the J gene TRBJ1-2, with 7 bases fitting TRBD1. Germline CDR1 is MNHEY and CDR2 is SMNVEV (reference sequence). CDR3 length equals 13 residues. The J segment lost 8 bases and the V segment lost 5 bases, leaving 8 bases of the junction unmatched. CDR3: CASSDDRVYGYTF. CDR3 sequence (DNA): TGTGCCAGCAGTGACGACAGGGTTTACGGCTACACCTTC.

In its sample, this clone was seen once. V gene TRBV7-9 combines with J gene TRBJ2-4; D is ambiguous. The germline gives CDR1 SEHNR, CDR2 FQNEAQ (reference sequence). This CDR3 has 16 amino acids. The V and J ends lost 2 bases and 0 bases respectively, with 11 bases between them. The CDR3 here is CASSLLNRSAKNIQYF. DNA for the CDR3: TGTGCCAGCAGCTTACTAAACCGCTCAGCCAAAAACATTCAGTACTTC. Variable domain in full (rest from reference TRBV7-9 and TRBJ2-4): DTGVSQNPRHKITKRGQNVTFRCDPISEHNRLYWYRQTLGQGPEFLTYFQNEAQLEKSRLLSDRFSAERPKGSFSTLEIQRTEQGDSAMYLCASSLLNRSAKNIQYFGAGTRLSVL.

V gene TRBV4-3 combines with J gene TRBJ2-3, with unresolved D. The CDR3 is 14 amino acids. Germline CDR1 reads LGHNA; CDR2 reads YSLEER. V was pared by 0 bases and J by 8 bases, with 12 bases between. The chain's CDR3 is CASSQEQSVATQYF. CDR3 sequence (DNA): TGCGCCAGCAGCCAAGAACAGAGTGTGGCTACGCAGTATTTT.

This clone was detected once. V and J are TRBV2 and TRBJ2-7; D gene ambiguous. Trimming took 5 bases from V and 3 from J, leaving 5 bases between them. From germline, CDR1 is SNHLY and CDR2 FYNNEI. This CDR3 spans 11 amino acids. The CDR3 DNA reads TGTGCCAGCAGTAACAGCTACGAGCAGTACTTC. Translated: CASSNSYEQYF.

The J gene is TRBJ2-1, the V gene TRBV14; 14 bases map to TRBD2. The CDR3 consists of 19 residues. Germline CDR1 SGHDN, CDR2 FVKESK. The ends lost 0 bases at V and 6 bases at J; junction bases unmatched: 10. The CDR3 loop reads CASSQDPQPGLAGGNEQFF. As DNA, the CDR3 is TGTGCCAGCAGCCAAGATCCCCAGCCCGGACTAGCGGGAGGCAATGAGCAGTTCTTC.

The chain couples TRBV5-1 to TRBJ2-7; TRBD1 or TRBD2 may be the D gene (6 bases each). Germline loops: CDR1 SGHRS, CDR2 YFSETQ. V lost 4 bases and J 5 bases, leaving 19 bases between the germline ends. The CDR3 contains 15 residues. The chain's CDR3 is CASSPAGGPVHEQYF. CDR3 sequence (DNA): TGCGCCAGCAGCCCCGCCGGGGGCCCGGTCCACGAGCAGTACTTC.

The rearrangement uses TRBV11-2 and TRBJ2-2, with D possibly matching TRBD2 (5 bases). The germline V gene encodes CDR1 SGHAT and CDR2 FQNNGV. V lost 2 bases to trimming and J lost 5 bases, with 21 bases between them. CDR3 length: 18 residues. In nucleotides, the CDR3 is TGTGCCAGCAGCTTACTTTTGGGAGCCGGAGAGGAGACCGGGGAGCTGTTTTTT. It specifies CASSLLLGAGEETGELFF.